Presented here are 8 T cell receptor beta chains from one specimen sequenced in a study of T cell responses to AZD1222 COVID-19 vaccine. Only in-frame clones appear in the TCRdb table, and some are missing; sequencing was by immunoSEQ multiplex PCR. The repertoire holds some 150,000 clones, with 85% to 90% as singletons. This sample comprised peripheral blood, obtained 28 days after the second dose of the MenACWY control vaccine. These receptors came from an adult who received the MenACWY meningococcal vaccine as a control.

The chain links TRBV6-6 to TRBJ2-3; D is perhaps TRBD2 (7 bases). Germline V gene sequence: CDR1 MNHNY, CDR2 SVGAGI (reference sequence). There are 15 residues in the CDR3. V was pared by 2 bases and J by 2 bases, with 11 bases between. CDR3 amino acids: CASSYAGDNTDTQYF. As DNA, the CDR3 is TGTGCCAGCAGTTACGCGGGGGACAACACAGATACGCAGTATTTT.

The chain carries TRBV28 and TRBJ1-2; D unresolved. CDR3 length: 14 residues. Trimming took off 2 bases at V and 4 bases at J, with 11 bases between the two ends. In germline, CDR1 is MDHEN, CDR2 SYDVKM. This CDR3 reads CASSLGKQLYGYTF. DNA of the CDR3: TGTGCCAGCAGTTTAGGAAAACAGCTCTATGGCTACACCTTC.

The rearrangement joins TRBV12-3 or TRBV12-4 to TRBJ2-3; no clear D. Trimming took off 3 bases at V and 2 bases at J, with 3 bases between the two ends. This CDR3 has 12 residues. The chain's CDR3 is CASSFITDTQYF. The CDR3 DNA reads TGTGCCAGCAGTTTTATCACAGATACGCAGTATTTT.

This sequence joins TRBV6-5 and TRBJ1-1, with unresolved D. CDR3 length: 14 amino acids. Germline V CDR1 and CDR2: MNHEY, SVGAGI. V was pared by 5 bases and J by 5 bases, with 15 bases between. The CDR3, as DNA: TGTGCCAGCAGTCTACAGTCGGTGGGGACTGAAGCTTTCTTT. Its protein is CASSLQSVGTEAFF.

The chain carries TRBV6-5 and TRBJ1-1; a possible D gene is TRBD1 (5 bases). The CDR3 contains 15 residues. Trimming removed 4 bases from V and 6 bases from J, with 18 bases in between. The germline CDR1 and CDR2 sequences are MNHEY and SVGAGI. The CDR3 region is CASSSRYVGVAEAFF. The CDR3 DNA reads as TGTGCCAGCAGTTCTCGTTATGTGGGGGTCGCTGAAGCTTTCTTT.

This sequence joins TRBV5-5 and TRBJ2-2; the D is unclear. The CDR3 spans 14 residues. Trimming stripped 4 bases from V and 4 bases from J, with 11 bases between. Germline V gene sequence: CDR1 SGHKS, CDR2 YYEKEE (reference sequence). CDR3 sequence reads: CASSPPGPTGELFF. In DNA form, the CDR3 reads TGTGCCAGCAGCCCCCCCGGACCCACCGGGGAGCTGTTTTTT.

This clone has a single count. This chain connects TRBV11-2 to TRBJ2-5, with unresolved D. Trimming removed 5 bases from V and 1 base from J, with 11 bases in between. In germline, CDR1 is SGHAT, CDR2 FQNNGV. This CDR3 is 14 amino acids long. The CDR3 is CASSRVGPQETQYF. The DNA for the CDR3 is TGTGCCAGCAGCCGTGTAGGGCCCCAAGAGACCCAGTACTTC.

The rearrangement links TRBV10-3 to TRBJ2-1; 7 bases match TRBD1. J was trimmed by 0 bases and V by 10 bases; bases with no gene match: 6. This CDR3 spans 14 amino acids. Germline CDR1 and CDR2: ENHRY and SYGVKD. The CDR3 spells CATSRQGSYNEQFF. DNA of the CDR3: TGTGCCACCTCCCGACAGGGCTCCTACAATGAGCAGTTCTTC.